The 18 T cell receptor beta chains below all came from one sample that was sequenced in a study of radiotherapy plus CTLA-4 blockade in lung cancer. TCRdb's table, derived via immunoSEQ multiplex PCR, lists solely in-frame clones and lacks some. The data contain about 97,000 clones, approximately 75% of them singletons. The sample was peripheral blood, taken from a patient treated with radiotherapy plus ipilimumab. Receptor source: a human donor with non-small cell lung cancer who had a partial response to radiotherapy plus ipilimumab. Some clones in this sample may be carry-over from other donors' samples.

About this clone itself: This specimen includes other DNA sequences encoding the same CDR3. This chain connects TRBV19 to TRBJ2-7, with a tentative D call TRBD2 (5 bases). The CDR3 has 14 residues. The germline V gene encodes CDR1 LNHDA and CDR2 SQIVND (reference sequence). Trimming took 3 bases from V and 0 from J, leaving 9 bases between them. The CDR3 DNA reads TGTGCCAGTAGTATTACGGGAATCTCCTACGAGCAGTACTTC. Its protein product is CASSITGISYEQYF.

CDR3 protein: CSVETVAEAFF. Written as DNA, the CDR3 is TGCAGCGTTGAGACAGTAGCTGAAGCTTTCTTT. The chain couples TRBV29-1 to TRBJ1-1; perhaps TRBD1 as D (5 bases). Trimming cost V 3 bases and J 6 bases, with 8 bases left between them. The length of the CDR3 is 11 residues. Germline lookup yields CDR1 SQVTM and CDR2 ANQGSEA.

J is TRBJ2-1 and V is TRBV1; the table's D call, TRBD2, has no DNA check behind it. TRBV1 is termed a pseudogene. There are 11 residues in the CDR3. CDR3 nucleotide sequence: TGCACCAGCAGCCAGGCGGGACCGCAGTTCTTC. Translating it yields CTSSQAGPQFF.

V gene TRBV15 combines with J gene TRBJ2-1; D is perhaps TRBD2 (5 bases). V lost 0 bases and J lost 10, with 19 bases in between. This CDR3 has 16 residues. CDR1 LNHNV and CDR2 YYDKDF come from the germline V gene (reference sequence). Here the CDR3 DNA reads TGTGCCACCAGCAGAGATAAAGCGGCTCCTAAAGGGGAGCAGTTCTTC. It translates to CATSRDKAAPKGEQFF.

This clone has more than one count but fewer than ten. This chain joins TRBV29-1 and TRBJ2-1, with D unresolved. CDR1 and CDR2 (germline): SQVTM, ANQGSEA. With 4 bases removed from V and 1 base from J, the gap between germline ends came to 11 bases. The CDR3 sequence is 14 residues long. In DNA, the CDR3 is TGCAGCGTTGCAAGTCTCCTATCCTACAATGAGCAGTTCTTC. It is translated as CSVASLLSYNEQFF.

The chain combines TRBV5-1 with TRBJ2-2, with TRBD1 as a possible D gene (5 bases). Germline V gives CDR1 SGHRS, CDR2 YFSETQ. The CDR3 is made up of 17 amino acids. V was clipped by 6 bases and J by 0 bases, with 18 bases between them. The DNA for the CDR3 is TGCGCCAGCAAAGCCTCGACAGTCCCCGCGAACACCGGGGAGCTGTTTTTT. The encoded protein is CASKASTVPANTGELFF.

The chain couples TRBV19 to TRBJ2-2, with a weak D call TRBD1 (6 bases). This CDR3 comprises 14 residues. The germline V gene has CDR1 LNHDA and CDR2 SQIVND (reference sequence). Trimming removed 5 bases from V and 5 bases from J, with 12 bases in between. This CDR3 reads CASSSQGWTGELFF. For the CDR3, the DNA is TGTGCCAGTAGTTCACAGGGTTGGACCGGGGAGCTGTTTTTT.

V is TRBV2 and J is TRBJ1-4; no clear D gene. This CDR3 spans 12 amino acids. The germline CDR1 and CDR2 sequences are SNHLY and FYNNEI. The V gene lost 1 base and the J gene lost 8 bases, with 5 bases spanning the gap. The CDR3 is CASSEGEEKLFF. The CDR3 nucleotides read TGTGCCAGCAGTGAAGGCGAAGAAAAACTGTTTTTT.

V usage is TRBV19 and J usage is TRBJ2-7; maybe TRBD1 (6 bases). Germline CDR1 and CDR2: LNHDA and SQIVND (reference sequence). Trimming left V 4 bases short and J 2 bases short, with 9 bases between. The CDR3 extends over 13 amino acids. CDR3: CASSTAGAYEQYF. For the CDR3, the DNA is TGTGCCAGTAGTACCGCAGGGGCCTACGAGCAGTACTTC.

Here the CDR3 DNA reads TGCGCCAGCACTACACGGCGGGGAGAAGATGGCTACACCTTC. It codes for CASTTRRGEDGYTF. The chain uses TRBV5-1 and TRBJ1-2, with D uncertain. CDR1 and CDR2 (germline): SGHRS, YFSETQ. The V and J ends lost 6 bases and 6 bases respectively, with 18 bases between them. The CDR3 is 14 residues long.

This clone has just one count. The V gene is TRBV4-3, the J gene TRBJ2-2; D gene ambiguous. Germline V lookup: CDR1 LGHNA, CDR2 YSLEER. The CDR3 has 15 amino acids. Trimming took off 0 bases at V and 1 base at J, with 6 bases between the two ends. The CDR3 DNA reads TGCGCCAGCAGCCAAGATAGAAGGAACACCGGGGAGCTGTTTTTT. Translated: CASSQDRRNTGELFF.

This sequence joins TRBV19 and TRBJ2-1; 9 positions agree with TRBD2. The germline CDR1 and CDR2 sequences are LNHDA and SQIVND (reference sequence). The V segment lost 7 bases and the J segment 7 bases; nucleotides outside the gene matches: 11. This CDR3 has 15 amino acids. As DNA, the CDR3 is TGTGCCAGTACGCCCCACCTAGCGGGATATAATGAGCAGTTCTTC. It specifies CASTPHLAGYNEQFF.

This rearrangement joins TRBV7-9 to TRBJ2-1; the match to TRBD1 covers 7 bases. Looked up from germline, CDR1 is SEHNR and CDR2 is FQNEAQ (reference sequence). The CDR3 spans 14 residues. J gave up 7 bases and V 1 base, and 4 bases lay outside the gene matches. CDR3 nucleotides: TGTGCCAGCAGCTTAGAGAACAGGGGTAATGAGCAGTTCTTC. Encoded protein: CASSLENRGNEQFF.

V gene TRBV4-2 combines with J gene TRBJ1-2; D is perhaps TRBD1 (5 bases). Trimming stripped 0 bases from V and 6 bases from J, with 20 bases between. In germline, CDR1 is LGHNA, CDR2 YNFKEQ. The CDR3 loop spans 17 amino acids. In DNA, the CDR3 is TGTGCCAGCAGCCAAGATAGTACCCCCACGGGGGAAAATGGCTACACCTTC. This gives the protein CASSQDSTPTGENGYTF.

The chain employs TRBV27 and TRBJ1-3; 9 nucleotides align to TRBD1. V lost 6 bases and J lost 4; bases outside the gene matches: 13. The CDR3 has 17 amino acids. CDR1 is MNHEY, CDR2 SMNVEV, per germline (reference sequence). The CDR3 is CASRPGQGFSAGNTIYF. DNA of the CDR3: TGTGCCAGCAGACCGGGACAGGGCTTTTCAGCCGGAAACACCATATATTTT.

Details on this clone: Germline and junction disagree at one end, which may indicate a read error. This chain uses TRBV4-3 with TRBJ1-1; 7 nucleotides agree with TRBD1. This CDR3 region has 13 residues. CDR1 and CDR2 (germline): LGHNA, YSLEER. The DNA for the CDR3 is TGCGCCAGCAGCCAACAGACAGGGTCGGGCTCTCTCTTT. Translation: CASSQQTGSGSLF.

V gene TRBV19 combines with J gene TRBJ2-1; 7 nucleotides match TRBD2. There are 15 residues in the CDR3. After removal of 3 bases from V and 2 bases from J, the junction contained 4 bases not matched to a gene. Germline V gene lookup returns CDR1 LNHDA and CDR2 SQIVND (reference sequence). The CDR3 spells CASSIAAGAYNEQFF. The DNA of the CDR3 is TGTGCCAGTAGTATCGCGGCGGGGGCCTACAATGAGCAGTTCTTC.

CDR3 DNA: TGTGCCACCAGCAGTGAGGGGGCGGACACCGGGGAGCTGTTTTTT. Protein: CATSSEGADTGELFF. This chain joins TRBV15 and TRBJ2-2, with TRBD1 identical over 7 bases. Germline V gene lookup returns CDR1 LNHNV and CDR2 YYDKDF (reference sequence). J lost 3 bases, V lost 3 bases, and 4 bases had no gene match. This CDR3 is 15 amino acids long.